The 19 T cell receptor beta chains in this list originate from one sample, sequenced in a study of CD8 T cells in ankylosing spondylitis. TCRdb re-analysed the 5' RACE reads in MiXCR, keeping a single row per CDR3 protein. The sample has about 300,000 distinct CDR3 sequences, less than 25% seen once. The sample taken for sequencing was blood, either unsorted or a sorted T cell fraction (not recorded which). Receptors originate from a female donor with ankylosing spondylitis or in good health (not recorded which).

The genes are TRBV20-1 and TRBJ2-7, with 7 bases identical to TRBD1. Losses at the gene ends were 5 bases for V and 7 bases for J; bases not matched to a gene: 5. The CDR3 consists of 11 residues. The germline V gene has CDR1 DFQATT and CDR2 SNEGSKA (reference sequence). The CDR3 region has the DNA TGCAGTGCTGGACAGGCTATAGAGCAGTACTTC. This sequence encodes CSAGQAIEQYF.

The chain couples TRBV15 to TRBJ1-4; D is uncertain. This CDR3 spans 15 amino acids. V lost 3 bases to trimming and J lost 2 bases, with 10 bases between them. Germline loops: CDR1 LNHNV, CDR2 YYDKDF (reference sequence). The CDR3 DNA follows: TGTGCCACCAGCAGGCTAATGGCTACTAATGAAAAACTGTTTTTT. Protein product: CATSRLMATNEKLFF.

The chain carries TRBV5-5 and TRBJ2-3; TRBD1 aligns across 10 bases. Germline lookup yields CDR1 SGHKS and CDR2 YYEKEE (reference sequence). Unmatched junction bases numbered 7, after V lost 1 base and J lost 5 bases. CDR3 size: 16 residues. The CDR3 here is CASSLRDRGPLDTQYF. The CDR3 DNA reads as TGTGCCAGCAGCTTGCGGGACAGGGGACCCCTAGATACGCAGTATTTT.

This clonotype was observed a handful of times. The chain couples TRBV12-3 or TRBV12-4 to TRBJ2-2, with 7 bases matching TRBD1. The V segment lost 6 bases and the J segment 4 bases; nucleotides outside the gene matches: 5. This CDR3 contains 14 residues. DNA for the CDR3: TGTGCCAGCAGGACAGGGATGGGCACCGGGGAGCTGTTTTTT. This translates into CASRTGMGTGELFF.

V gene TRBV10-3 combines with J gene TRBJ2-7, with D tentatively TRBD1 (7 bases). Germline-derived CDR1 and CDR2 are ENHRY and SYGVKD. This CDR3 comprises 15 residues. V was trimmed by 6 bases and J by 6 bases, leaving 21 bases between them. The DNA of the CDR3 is TGTGCCATCAGCCTAGGACAGGAGGGAGCTTCCGAGCAGTACTTC. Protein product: CAISLGQEGASEQYF.

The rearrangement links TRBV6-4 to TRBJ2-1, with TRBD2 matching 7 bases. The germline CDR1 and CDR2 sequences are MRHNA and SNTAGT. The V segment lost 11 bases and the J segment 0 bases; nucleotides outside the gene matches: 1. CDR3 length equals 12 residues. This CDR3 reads CAERDSYNEQFF. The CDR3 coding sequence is TGTGCCGAGCGGGACTCCTACAATGAGCAGTTCTTC.

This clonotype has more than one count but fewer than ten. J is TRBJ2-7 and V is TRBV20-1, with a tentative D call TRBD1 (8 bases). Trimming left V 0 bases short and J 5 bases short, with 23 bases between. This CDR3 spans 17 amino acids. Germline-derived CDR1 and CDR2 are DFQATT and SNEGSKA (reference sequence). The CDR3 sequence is CSARDLGGAGGLHEQYF. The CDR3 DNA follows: TGCAGTGCTAGAGACTTGGGGGGGGCAGGGGGCCTACACGAGCAGTACTTC.

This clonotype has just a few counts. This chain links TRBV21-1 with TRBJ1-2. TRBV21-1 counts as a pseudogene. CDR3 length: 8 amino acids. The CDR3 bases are TGTGCCAGACATGGCTACACCTTC. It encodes CARHGYTF.

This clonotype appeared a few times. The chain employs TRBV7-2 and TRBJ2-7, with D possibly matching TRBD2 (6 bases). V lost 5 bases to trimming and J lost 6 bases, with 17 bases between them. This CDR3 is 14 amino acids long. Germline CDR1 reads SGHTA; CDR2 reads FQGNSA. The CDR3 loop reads CASSLLVAGSEQYF. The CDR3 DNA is TGTGCCAGCAGCCTCCTCGTCGCGGGAAGCGAGCAGTACTTC.

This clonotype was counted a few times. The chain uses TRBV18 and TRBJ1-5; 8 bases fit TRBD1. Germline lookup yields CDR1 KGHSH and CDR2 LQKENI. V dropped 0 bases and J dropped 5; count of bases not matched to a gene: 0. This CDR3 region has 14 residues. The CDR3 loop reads CASSPPTGDQPQHF. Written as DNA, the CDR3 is TGTGCCAGCTCACCACCGACAGGGGATCAGCCCCAGCATTTT.

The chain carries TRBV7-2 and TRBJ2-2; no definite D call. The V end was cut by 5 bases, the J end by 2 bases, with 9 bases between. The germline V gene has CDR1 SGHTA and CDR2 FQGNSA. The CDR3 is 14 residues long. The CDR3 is CASSPWANTGELFF. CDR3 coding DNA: TGTGCCAGCAGCCCCTGGGCCAACACCGGGGAGCTGTTTTTT.

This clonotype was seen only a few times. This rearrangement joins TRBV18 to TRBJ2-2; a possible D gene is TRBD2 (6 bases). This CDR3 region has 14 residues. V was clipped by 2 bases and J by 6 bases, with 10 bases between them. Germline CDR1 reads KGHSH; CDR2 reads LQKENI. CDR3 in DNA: TGTGCCAGCTCACCAACCTCGGGGGCCGGGGAGCTGTTTTTT. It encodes CASSPTSGAGELFF.

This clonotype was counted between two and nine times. CDR3 region: CSARVGGGELFF. The CDR3 DNA follows: TGCAGTGCTAGAGTAGGAGGCGGGGAGCTGTTTTTT. The gene calls are TRBV20-1 and TRBJ2-2; the D gene is possibly TRBD2 (5 bases). The ends were cut back, 1 base at V and 7 bases at J, with 7 bases in the middle. Germline assignment: CDR1 DFQATT and CDR2 SNEGSKA (reference sequence). The CDR3 has 12 residues.

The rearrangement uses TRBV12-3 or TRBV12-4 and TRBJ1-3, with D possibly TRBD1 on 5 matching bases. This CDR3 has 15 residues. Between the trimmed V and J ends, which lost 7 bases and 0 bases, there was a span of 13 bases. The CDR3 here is CASNQGLVSGNTIYF. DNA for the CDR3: TGTGCCAGCAACCAGGGACTTGTCTCTGGAAACACCATATATTTT.

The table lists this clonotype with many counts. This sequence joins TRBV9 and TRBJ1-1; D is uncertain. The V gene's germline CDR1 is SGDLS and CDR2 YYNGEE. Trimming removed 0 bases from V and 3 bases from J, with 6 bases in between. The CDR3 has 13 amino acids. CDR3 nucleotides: TGTGCCAGCAGCGTAGGGCCAGACACTGAAGCTTTCTTT. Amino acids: CASSVGPDTEAFF.

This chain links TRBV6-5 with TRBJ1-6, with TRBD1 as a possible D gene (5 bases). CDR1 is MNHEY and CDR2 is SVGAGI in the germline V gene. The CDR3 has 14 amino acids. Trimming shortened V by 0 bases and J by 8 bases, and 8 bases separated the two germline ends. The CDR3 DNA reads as TGTGCCAGCAGTTACTCGGGGGGTGATTCACCCCTCCACTTT. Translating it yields CASSYSGGDSPLHF.

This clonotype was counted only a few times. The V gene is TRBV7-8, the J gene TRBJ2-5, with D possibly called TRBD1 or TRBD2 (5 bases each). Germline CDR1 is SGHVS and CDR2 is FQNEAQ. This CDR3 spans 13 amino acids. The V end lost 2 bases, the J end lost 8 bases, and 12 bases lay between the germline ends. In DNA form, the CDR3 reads TGTGCCAGCAGCTTACCAGGGACGCAAACCCAGTACTTC. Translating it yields CASSLPGTQTQYF. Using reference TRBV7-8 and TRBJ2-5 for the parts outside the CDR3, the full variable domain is GAGVSQSPRYKVAKRGQDVALRCDPISGHVSLFWYQQALGQGPEFLTYFQNEAQLDKSGLPSDRFFAERPEGSVSTLKIQRTQQEDSAVYLCASSLPGTQTQYFGPGTRLLVL.

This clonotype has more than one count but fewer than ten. CDR3: CASGTRQTQYF. CDR3 bases: TGTGCTAGTGGTACCCGCCAGACCCAGTACTTC. The rearrangement uses TRBV12-5 and TRBJ2-5; D is undetermined. V gave up 5 bases and J gave up 6 bases, with 7 bases separating them. This CDR3 is built from 11 residues. Per the germline V gene, CDR1 is LGHNT and CDR2 is FRNRAP.

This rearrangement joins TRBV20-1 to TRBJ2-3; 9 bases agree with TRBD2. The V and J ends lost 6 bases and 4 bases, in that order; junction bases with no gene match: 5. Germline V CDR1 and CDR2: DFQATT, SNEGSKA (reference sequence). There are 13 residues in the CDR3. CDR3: CSASAGGADTQYF. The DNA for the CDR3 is TGCAGTGCCTCAGCGGGAGGCGCAGATACGCAGTATTTT.